This TCR beta chain appears in the sequencing data of a study of cytomegalovirus exposure and HLA in healthy donors. For the study at large: Earlier, 100 million to 130 million unique TCR beta sequences were recovered from 170 million or so T cells by an analysis. Findings and caveats of the study: Cytomegalovirus-associated TCR beta chains were listed, numbering 150 to 200.

Use of 60 Vbeta and 13 Jbeta primers characterized the PCR. Data came from immunoSEQ multiplex PCR; TCRdb stores just in-frame clones and leaves some out. The data show more than 85,000 clones, under 85% seen once. Points on this clone: Its cognate antigen is unknown.

The trim removed 5 bases at V and 2 bases at J, leaving 5 bases unmatched. This CDR3 is 14 amino acids long. CDR1 is PRHDT and CDR2 is FYEKMQ in the germline V gene (reference sequence). The chain carries TRBV13 and TRBJ2-7; 8 bases match TRBD2. The TCR originated in a man aged 40-55 years in good health and CMV-seronegative. Specimen: PBMCs. The chain's CDR3 is CASSGSRGAYEQYF. The CDR3 nucleotides are TGTGCCAGCAGCGGCTCGCGGGGGGCCTACGAGCAGTACTTC. The full variable domain, completed using reference TRBV13 and TRBJ2-7, is AAGVIQSPRHLIKEKRETATLKCYPIPRHDTVYWYQQGPGQDPQFLISFYEKMQSDKGSIPDRFSAQQFSDYHSELNMSSLELGDSALYFCASSGSRGAYEQYFGPGTRLTVT.